This is a list of T cell receptor beta chains from one sample in a study of T cells in Graves' hyperthyroidism and ophthalmopathy. One entry per CDR3 protein, called by TCRdb with MiXCR from the multiplex PCR reads. This table has roughly 570,000 distinct CDR3 sequences, around a sixth appearing once. The specimen was blood. The receptor set was obtained from a woman between 25 and 40 years old with Graves' hyperthyroidism. Each CDR3 is given without its conserved first and last residue. The order of the fields is CDR3 length, V gene, CDR3 protein.

CDR3 length: 14; V gene: TRBV3-1; CDR3 protein: ASSQRAGGWTGELF
CDR3 length: 12; V gene: TRBV4-1; CDR3 protein: ASSQDLQDNEQF
CDR3 length: 14; V gene: TRBV7-2; CDR3 protein: ASSLRLSWTNEKLF
CDR3 length: 11; V gene: TRBV6-1; CDR3 protein: ASSDGVAETQY
CDR3 length: 13; V gene: TRBV20-1; CDR3 protein: SARVPGARAETQY
CDR3 length: 13; V gene: TRBV11-2; CDR3 protein: ASSLGAHNNQPQH
CDR3 length: 16; V gene: TRBV7-7; CDR3 protein: ASSLEPPGLGSRDEQF
CDR3 length: 13; V gene: TRBV7-9; CDR3 protein: ASSPGTSGSSEQY
CDR3 length: 13; V gene: TRBV12-3/TRBV12-4; CDR3 protein: ASSIRLDPTFEQY
CDR3 length: 13; V gene: TRBV20-1; CDR3 protein: SARVGLAEVYEQY
CDR3 length: 15; V gene: TRBV4-2; CDR3 protein: ASRPSFQGALDYGYT
CDR3 length: 12; V gene: TRBV10-3; CDR3 protein: AISPTSGTDTQY
CDR3 length: 13; V gene: TRBV5-5; CDR3 protein: ASSLAGGRTGELF
CDR3 length: 14; V gene: TRBV6-5; CDR3 protein: ASSYRGGSTNEKLF
CDR3 length: 15; V gene: TRBV4-3; CDR3 protein: ASSQEGANANTGELF
CDR3 length: 19; V gene: TRBV11-2; CDR3 protein: ASSLVHWKGRGGGRTDTQY
CDR3 length: 12; V gene: TRBV6-2/TRBV6-3; CDR3 protein: ASKPGGNADTQY
CDR3 length: 16; V gene: TRBV29-1; CDR3 protein: SVESFRREGPGDNEQF
CDR3 length: 12; V gene: TRBV28; CDR3 protein: ASSTSGFMDTQY
CDR3 length: 11; V gene: TRBV6-1; CDR3 protein: ASSVLRNTEAF
CDR3 length: 14; V gene: TRBV6-2/TRBV6-3; CDR3 protein: ASSYRLAGTTDTQY
CDR3 length: 13; V gene: TRBV7-6; CDR3 protein: ASSLLPFSGNEQF
CDR3 length: 13; V gene: TRBV7-2; CDR3 protein: ASSLGDRDQAPQH
CDR3 length: 12; V gene: TRBV6-1; CDR3 protein: ASSREGRWYEQY
CDR3 length: 13; V gene: TRBV5-1; CDR3 protein: ASSYLTGNTGELF
CDR3 length: 10; V gene: TRBV7-9; CDR3 protein: ASSLVEEKLF
CDR3 length: 13; V gene: TRBV2; CDR3 protein: ASSELAGGYGEQF
CDR3 length: 13; V gene: TRBV20-1; CDR3 protein: SAPGLAGHYNEQF
CDR3 length: 11; V gene: TRBV6-1; CDR3 protein: ASSSVRGETQY
CDR3 length: 12; V gene: TRBV15; CDR3 protein: ATSREAGGYEQY
CDR3 length: 13; V gene: TRBV20-1; CDR3 protein: SASGTAISGNTIY
CDR3 length: 12; V gene: TRBV15; CDR3 protein: ATSPGTGGAKLF
CDR3 length: 13; V gene: TRBV6-5; CDR3 protein: ASSYSPRGDTEAF
CDR3 length: 14; V gene: TRBV5-4; CDR3 protein: ASSGRTSGRAYEQY
CDR3 length: 14; V gene: TRBV12-3/TRBV12-4; CDR3 protein: ASSLGGYTDTGELF
CDR3 length: 14; V gene: TRBV6-2/TRBV6-3; CDR3 protein: ASGGRGTILQETQY